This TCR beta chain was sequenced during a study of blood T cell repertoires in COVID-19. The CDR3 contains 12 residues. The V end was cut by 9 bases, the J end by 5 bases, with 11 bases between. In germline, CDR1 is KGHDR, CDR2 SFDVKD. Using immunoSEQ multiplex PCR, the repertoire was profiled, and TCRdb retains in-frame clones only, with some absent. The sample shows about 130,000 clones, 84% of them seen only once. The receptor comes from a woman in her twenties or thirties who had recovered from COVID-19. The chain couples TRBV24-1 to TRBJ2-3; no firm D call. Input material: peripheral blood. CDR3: CATPRGGDTQYF. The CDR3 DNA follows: TGTGCCACCCCTCGCGGTGGAGATACGCAGTATTTT.